The rows below give T cell receptor beta chains drawn from one sample of a study of T-cell memory formation after mild COVID-19. TCRdb fed the 5' RACE reads into MiXCR, producing one record per CDR3 protein. This sample has about 340,000 distinct CDR3 sequences, with approximately 14% found just once. The sequencing sample was made of PBMCs or a T cell subset sorted from them (not recorded which). The receptors derive from a man younger than 35 who had mild COVID-19 (a few samples of this study predate the infection). Cell type and time point are not known. Each CDR3 is given with its conserved first and last residue. The D gene is left open where the match is weak. Some rows have no size entry. The others give once, few or many, or a class for an expanded clone.

J gene,V gene,clone size,D gene,CDR3 DNA,CDR3 protein
TRBJ2-1,TRBV7-2,.,.,TGTGCCAGCAGCGTAGGGGCCGGGGGTTTTAATGAGCAGTTCTTC,CASSVGAGGFNEQFF
TRBJ1-5,TRBV20-1,few,.,TGCAGTGCAATAGAGATGGGGGGGGCGAGCAATCAGCCCCAGCATTTT,CSAIEMGGASNQPQHF
TRBJ1-1,TRBV20-1,few,.,TGCAGTGCTAGCACAGGTTTGAACACTGAAGCTTTCTTT,CSASTGLNTEAFF
TRBJ2-2,TRBV3-1,.,TRBD2,TGTGCCAGCAGCCAGGGTGGCATTAGCGGGGCGAACACCGGGGAGCTGTTTTTT,CASSQGGISGANTGELFF
TRBJ1-4,TRBV20-1,.,TRBD1,TGCAGTGTTAAGGACAGGGGGCTGGAAAAACTGTTTTTT,CSVKDRGLEKLFF
TRBJ1-6,TRBV9,many,TRBD1,TGTGCCAGCAGCGTAGGGGGGACAGGGGTGGATTCACCCCTCCACTTT,CASSVGGTGVDSPLHF
TRBJ1-1,TRBV7-9,.,.,TGTGCCAGCAGCCCCAGGCGGTCGGGTGATTACACTGAAGCTTTCTTT,CASSPRRSGDYTEAFF
TRBJ1-6,TRBV6-2/TRBV6-3,.,TRBD1,TGTGCCAGCAGTTACTCTGCAGGGGGTGGCTCACCCCTCCACTTT,CASSYSAGGGSPLHF
TRBJ1-5,TRBV6-2/TRBV6-3,.,.,TGTGCCAGCAGTCACCGGCCAGACGGATATCAGCCCCAGCATTTT,CASSHRPDGYQPQHF
TRBJ1-5,TRBV6-1,few,TRBD1,TGTGCCAGCAGTGACCAGGGGGCTGGCAATCAGCCCCAGCATTTT,CASSDQGAGNQPQHF
TRBJ1-1,TRBV7-9,few,.,TGTGCCAGCAGCTTATACGGGAAGAACACTGAAGCTTTCTTT,CASSLYGKNTEAFF
TRBJ2-3,TRBV7-9,.,TRBD1,TGTGCCAGCAGCTCAATTTCCGGGACAGAGTACACAGATACGCAGTATTTT,CASSSISGTEYTDTQYF
TRBJ1-6,TRBV6-6,few,.,TGTGCCAGTAGCTACAGGGAGCATAATTCACCCCTCCACTTT,CASSYREHNSPLHF
TRBJ2-1,TRBV13,medium-sized,.,TGTGCCAGCAGCGCATTGGGAAATGAGCAGTTCTTC,CASSALGNEQFF
TRBJ2-7,TRBV12-3/TRBV12-4,.,.,TGTGCCAGCAGTTTGGGGCCTTCCGGCTCCTACGAGCAGTACTTC,CASSLGPSGSYEQYF
TRBJ2-2,TRBV5-1,few,TRBD1,TGCGCCAGCAGCTATATCGGGACAGAGAACACCGGGGAGCTGTTTTTT,CASSYIGTENTGELFF
TRBJ1-5,TRBV4-3,.,.,TGCGCCAGCAGCCCTCAGAGGGGTCCTCAGCCCCAGCATTTT,CASSPQRGPQPQHF
TRBJ1-6,TRBV4-3,.,TRBD1,TGCGCCAGCAGCTATGACAGGGGAGGTTCCTATAATTCACCCCTCCACTTT,CASSYDRGGSYNSPLHF